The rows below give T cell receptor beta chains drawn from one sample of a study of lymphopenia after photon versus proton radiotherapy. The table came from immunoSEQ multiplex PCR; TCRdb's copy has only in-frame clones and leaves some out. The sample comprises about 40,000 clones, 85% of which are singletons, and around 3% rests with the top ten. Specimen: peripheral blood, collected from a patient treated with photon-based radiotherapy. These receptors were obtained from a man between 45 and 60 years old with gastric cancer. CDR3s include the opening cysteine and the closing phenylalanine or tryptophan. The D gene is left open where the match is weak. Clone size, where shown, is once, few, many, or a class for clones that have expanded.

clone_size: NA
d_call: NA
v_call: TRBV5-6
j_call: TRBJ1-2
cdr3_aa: CASSLTGLNRYTF
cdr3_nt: TGTGCCAGCAGCTTGACCGGGCTCAATCGCTACACCTTC

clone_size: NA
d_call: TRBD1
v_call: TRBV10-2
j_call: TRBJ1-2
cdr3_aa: CASSDPAGTGGRGYTF
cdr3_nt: TGCGCCAGCAGTGACCCTGCCGGGACAGGGGGCCGGGGCTACACCTTC

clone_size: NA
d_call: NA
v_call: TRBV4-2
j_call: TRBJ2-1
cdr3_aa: CASSQDGEGHNEQFF
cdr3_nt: TGTGCCAGCAGCCAAGATGGCGAGGGTCACAATGAGCAGTTCTTC

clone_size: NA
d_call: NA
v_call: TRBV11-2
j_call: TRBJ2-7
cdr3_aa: CASSLYATNFYEQYF
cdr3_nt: TGTGCCAGCAGCTTATACGCAACTAACTTCTACGAGCAGTACTTC

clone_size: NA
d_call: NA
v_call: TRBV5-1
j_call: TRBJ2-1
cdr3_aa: CASSLGGGSANEQFF
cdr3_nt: TGCGCCAGCAGCTTGGGTGGCGGTAGTGCGAATGAGCAGTTCTTC

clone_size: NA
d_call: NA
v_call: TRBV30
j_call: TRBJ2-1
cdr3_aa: CAWNGGQNYNEQFF
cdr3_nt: TGTGCCTGGAATGGGGGGCAAAACTACAATGAGCAGTTCTTC

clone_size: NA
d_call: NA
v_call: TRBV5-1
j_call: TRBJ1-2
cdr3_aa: CASSRGPPGLYGYTF
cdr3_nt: TGCGCCAGCAGCCGCGGACCCCCGGGCCTATATGGCTACACCTTC

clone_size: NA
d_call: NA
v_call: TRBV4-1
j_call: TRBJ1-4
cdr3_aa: CASSGGGLREKLFF
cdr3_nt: TGCGCCAGCAGTGGGGGTGGTTTACGCGAAAAACTGTTTTTT

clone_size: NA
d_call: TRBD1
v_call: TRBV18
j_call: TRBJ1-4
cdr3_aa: CASSPGTGNEKLFF
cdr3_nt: TGTGCCAGCTCCCCCGGGACAGGGAATGAAAAACTGTTTTTT

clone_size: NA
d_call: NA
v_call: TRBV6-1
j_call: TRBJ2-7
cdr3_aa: CASRTGFGGDYEQYF
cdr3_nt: TGTGCCAGCAGGACCGGTTTCGGGGGAGACTACGAGCAGTACTTC

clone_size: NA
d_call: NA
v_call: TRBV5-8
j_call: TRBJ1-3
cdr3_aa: CASSLGHRIGNTIYF
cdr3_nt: TGTGCCAGCAGCTTGGGACATAGAATTGGAAACACCATATATTTT

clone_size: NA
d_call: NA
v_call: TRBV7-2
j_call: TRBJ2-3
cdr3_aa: CASSLANPITDTQYF
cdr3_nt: TGTGCCAGCAGCTTAGCCAACCCTATCACAGATACGCAGTATTTT

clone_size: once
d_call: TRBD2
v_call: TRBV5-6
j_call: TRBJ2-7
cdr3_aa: CASSSRLAGYEQYF
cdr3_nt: TGTGCCAGCAGCTCGCGACTAGCAGGGTACGAGCAGTACTTC

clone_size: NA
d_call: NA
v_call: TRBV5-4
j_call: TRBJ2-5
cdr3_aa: CASSLGGGEETQYF
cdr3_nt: TGTGCCAGCAGCTTGGGCGGAGGGGAGGAGACCCAGTACTTC

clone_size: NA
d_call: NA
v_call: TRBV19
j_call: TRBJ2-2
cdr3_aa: CVSRDGANTGELFF
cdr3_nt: TGTGTCAGCAGGGACGGGGCGAACACCGGGGAGCTGTTTTTT

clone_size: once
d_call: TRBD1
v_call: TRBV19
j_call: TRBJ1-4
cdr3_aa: CASSRLSLRGTNEKLFF
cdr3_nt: TGTGCCAGTAGTAGACTCAGCCTCAGGGGGACTAATGAAAAACTGTTTTTT

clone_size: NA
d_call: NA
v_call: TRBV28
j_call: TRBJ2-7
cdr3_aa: CASTLGTLNYEQYF
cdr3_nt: TGTGCCAGCACTCTAGGGACACTTAACTACGAGCAGTACTTC

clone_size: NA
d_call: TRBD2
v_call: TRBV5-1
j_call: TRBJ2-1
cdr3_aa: CASSSSGRSYNEQFF
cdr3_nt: TGCGCCAGCAGCTCTAGCGGGAGATCCTACAATGAGCAGTTCTTC

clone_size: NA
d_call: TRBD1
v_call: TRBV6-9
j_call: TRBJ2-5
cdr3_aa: CASSYGDRGLETQYF
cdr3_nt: TGTGCCAGCAGTTACGGGGACAGGGGGCTAGAGACCCAGTACTTC

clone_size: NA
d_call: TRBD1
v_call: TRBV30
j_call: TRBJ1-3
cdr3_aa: CAWGQGARGNTIYF
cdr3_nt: TGTGCCTGGGGACAGGGGGCGCGAGGAAACACCATATATTTT

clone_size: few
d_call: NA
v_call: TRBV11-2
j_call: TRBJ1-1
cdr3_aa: CASSLLIRGNTEAFF
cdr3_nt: TGTGCCAGCAGCTTGCTCATCAGGGGCAACACTGAAGCTTTCTTT

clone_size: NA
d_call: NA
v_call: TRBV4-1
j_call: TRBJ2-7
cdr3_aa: CASSQVIGEQYF
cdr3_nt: TGCGCCAGCAGCCAAGTTATCGGCGAGCAGTACTTC

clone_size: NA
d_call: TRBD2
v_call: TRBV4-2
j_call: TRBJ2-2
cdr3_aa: CASSQEASGSVYTGELFF
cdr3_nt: TGTGCCAGCAGCCAAGAGGCTAGCGGGAGTGTATATACAGGGGAGCTGTTTTTT

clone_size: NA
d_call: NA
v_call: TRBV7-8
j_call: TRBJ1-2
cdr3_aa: CASSWDGRVRGGYGYTF
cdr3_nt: TGTGCCAGCAGCTGGGACGGACGGGTGCGAGGGGGCTATGGCTACACCTTC

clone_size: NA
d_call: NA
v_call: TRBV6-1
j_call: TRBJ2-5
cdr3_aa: CAIHRGGETQYF
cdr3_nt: TGTGCCATCCATCGGGGCGGGGAGACCCAGTACTTC

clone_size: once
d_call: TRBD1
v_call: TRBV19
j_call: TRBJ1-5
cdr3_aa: CASSVTTGDGNQPQHF
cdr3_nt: TGTGCCAGTAGCGTAACCACAGGGGATGGCAATCAGCCCCAGCATTTT

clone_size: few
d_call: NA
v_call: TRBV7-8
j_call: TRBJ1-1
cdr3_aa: CATIEAGNTEAFF
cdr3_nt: TGTGCCACCATTGAGGCAGGGAACACTGAAGCTTTCTTT

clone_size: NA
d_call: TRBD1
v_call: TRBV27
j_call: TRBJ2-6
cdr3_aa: CASSLSRTGGSGANVLTF
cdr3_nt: TGTGCCAGCAGTTTATCGAGGACAGGGGGCTCTGGGGCCAACGTCCTGACTTTC

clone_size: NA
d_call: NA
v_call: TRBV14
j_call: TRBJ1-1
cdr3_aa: CASSQDPGANTEAFF
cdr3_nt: TGTGCCAGCAGCCAAGATCCGGGGGCCAACACTGAAGCTTTCTTC

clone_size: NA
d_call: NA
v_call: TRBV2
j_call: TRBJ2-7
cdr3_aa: CASSGRVDAYEQYF
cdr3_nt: TGTGCCAGCAGTGGGAGGGTAGATGCGTACGAGCAGTACTTC

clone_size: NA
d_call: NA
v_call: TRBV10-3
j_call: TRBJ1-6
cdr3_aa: CAISESPWRALHF
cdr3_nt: TGTGCCATCAGTGAGTCCCCTTGGAGGGCCCTCCACTTT

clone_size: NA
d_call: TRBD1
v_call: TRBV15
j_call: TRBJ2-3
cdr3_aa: CATSSGQVTDTQYF
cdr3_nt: TGTGCCACCAGCTCGGGACAGGTCACAGATACGCAGTATTTT